Shown below are 23 T cell receptor beta chains from a single sample sequenced in a study of T cells in Graves' hyperthyroidism and ophthalmopathy (dated by TCRdb to the late 2010s). The library was prepared using multiplex PCR. TCRdb shows the sequencer as Illumina HiSeq 2000. The TCR beta CDR3 regions were amplified from the RNA transcripts. The first round of RT-PCR for the TCR CDR3 was performed with the HTBI primer set and the Qiagen OneStep RT-PCR kit. TCRdb's own reprocessing of the public reads used fastp at Q25 and MiXCR and kept productive beta chains. Every CDR3 protein is listed once, alongside the most common genes and DNA of its rows. The sample table lists approximately 330,000 distinct CDR3 sequences, roughly 15% of them with a count of one. Roughly 35% of the sample is held by the ten biggest clonotypes. The sample consisted of blood. These receptors came from a woman between 40 and 55 years old with Graves' ophthalmopathy.

The chain carries TRBV7-9 and TRBJ2-3; TRBD1 might be the D (6 bases). Germline V gene data show CDR1 as SEHNR and CDR2 as FQNEAQ (reference sequence). CDR3 size: 15 residues. V was cut by 3 bases and J by 2 bases, with 12 bases left in between. CDR3: CASSLDGTYTDTQYF. For the CDR3, the DNA is TGTGCCAGCAGCTTGGATGGGACATACACAGATACGCAGTATTTT.

This clonotype was seen ten or more times. The V call is TRBV2, the J call TRBJ2-1; no reliable D call. There are 13 residues in the CDR3. CDR1 is SNHLY, CDR2 FYNNEI, per germline. The V and J ends lost 3 bases and 10 bases respectively, with 13 bases between them. The CDR3 protein is CASSDGQSQEQFF. CDR3 DNA: TGTGCCAGCAGTGACGGGCAGTCCCAGGAGCAGTTCTTC.

This clonotype was seen only a few times. The rearrangement links TRBV20-1 to TRBJ2-7; D uncertain. With 4 bases removed from V and 6 bases from J, the gap between germline ends came to 16 bases. The CDR3 runs 13 residues. CDR1 and CDR2 (germline): DFQATT, SNEGSKA (reference sequence). CDR3 in DNA: TGCAGTGCTAATCCACTACCTGTAGGCGAGCAGTACTTC. Translated, it gives CSANPLPVGEQYF.

This clonotype has a count of ten or more. This rearrangement joins TRBV6-2 or TRBV6-3 to TRBJ1-5; 10 nucleotides align to TRBD1. V was pared by 6 bases and J by 2 bases, with 10 bases of the junction left unmatched. CDR1 MNHEY and CDR2 SVGEGT come from the germline V gene. This CDR3 is built from 17 residues. The CDR3: CASSRIRTGGRNQPQHF. In DNA form, the CDR3 reads TGTGCCAGCAGCCGAATCCGGACAGGGGGTCGCAATCAGCCCCAGCATTTT.

The CDR3 loop is CASSLQGLREQYF. CDR3 bases: TGTGCCAGCAGCTTACAGGGGCTCCGCGAGCAGTACTTC. The rearrangement uses TRBV7-2 and TRBJ2-7; TRBD1 might be the D (6 bases). V was pared by 2 bases and J by 6 bases, with 11 bases between. The CDR3 is made up of 13 amino acids. Germline CDR1 reads SGHTA; CDR2 reads FQGNSA.

This clonotype was observed at least ten times. The chain recombines TRBV6-5 with TRBJ2-7; D might be TRBD1 (5 bases). V lost 2 bases, J lost 0 bases, and 11 bases lay in between. Germline V gene sequence: CDR1 MNHEY, CDR2 SVGAGI. The CDR3 length is 15 residues. CDR3 residues: CASSYGATSSYEQYF. The CDR3 DNA follows: TGTGCCAGCAGTTACGGGGCCACGAGCTCCTACGAGCAGTACTTC.

This clonotype was counted ten times or more. The chain uses TRBV12-3 or TRBV12-4 and TRBJ2-2, with TRBD1 matching 10 bases. The CDR3 runs to 15 residues. The J segment lost 6 bases and the V segment lost 5 bases, leaving 6 bases of the junction unmatched. The CDR3 reads CASSPRQGASGELFF. The CDR3 nucleotides read TGTGCCAGCAGTCCCCGACAGGGGGCGTCCGGGGAGCTGTTTTTT.

This clonotype was observed at least ten times. V usage is TRBV7-2 and J usage is TRBJ2-1; D is unresolved. Germline assignment: CDR1 SGHTA and CDR2 FQGNSA. This CDR3 spans 16 amino acids. V lost 2 bases to trimming and J lost 3 bases, with 14 bases between them. CDR3 nucleotides: TGTGCCAGCAGCTTATTCCCTCAGAATAGCTACAATGAGCAGTTCTTC. Translation gives CASSLFPQNSYNEQFF. The full variable domain, with the rest looked up from reference TRBV7-2 and TRBJ2-1, is GAGVSQSPSNKVTEKGKDVELRCDPISGHTALYWYRQSLGQGLEFLIYFQGNSAPDKSGLPSDRFSAERTGGSVSTLTIQRTQQEDSAVYLCASSLFPQNSYNEQFFGPGTRLTVL.

This clonotype was picked up many times. V is TRBV12-3 or TRBV12-4 and J is TRBJ2-7, with TRBD2 matching over 11 bases. V was pared by 1 base and J by 3 bases, with 8 bases of the junction left unmatched. This CDR3 comprises 17 residues. This chain's CDR3 is CASSLEAGTSGSYEQYF. The CDR3 DNA reads as TGTGCCAGCAGTTTAGAGGCCGGGACTAGCGGAAGCTACGAGCAGTACTTC.

This clonotype has only a few counts. The rearrangement uses TRBV7-9 and TRBJ1-1; no clear D gene. V was trimmed by 2 bases and J by 1 base, leaving 8 bases between them. Germline-derived CDR1 and CDR2 are SEHNR and FQNEAQ (reference sequence). CDR3 size: 14 residues. This CDR3 reads CASSLWQRNTEAFF. The DNA of the CDR3 is TGTGCCAGCAGCTTATGGCAGAGGAACACTGAAGCTTTCTTT.

On this clonotype: Since a much larger clone is just one base distant, this may be a read error. J is TRBJ2-7 and V is TRBV9; D is unresolved. Germline V gives CDR1 SGDLS, CDR2 YYNGEE. The CDR3 contains 13 residues. Trimming removed 1 base from V and 7 bases from J, with 12 bases in between. CDR3 bases: TGTGCCAGCAGCGTAAGATTAGTAGGGGAGCAGTACTTC. Amino acid sequence: CASSVRLVGEQYF. Using reference TRBV9 and TRBJ2-7 for the parts outside the CDR3, the full variable domain is DSGVTQTPKHLITATGQRVTLRCSPRSGDLSVYWYQQSLDQGLQFLIQYYNGEERAKGNILERFSAQQFPDLHSELNLSSLELGDSALYFCASSVRLVGEQYFGPGTRLTVT.

This clonotype was detected ten times or more. The rearrangement links TRBV3-1 to TRBJ2-7; tentatively, D is TRBD1 (5 bases). CDR1 is LGHDT and CDR2 is YNNKEL in the germline V gene (reference sequence). V lost 1 base and J lost 2, with 9 bases in between. The CDR3 sequence is 14 residues long. The CDR3 is CASSQAVQAYEQYF. The CDR3 DNA reads TGTGCCAGCAGCCAAGCGGTACAGGCCTACGAGCAGTACTTC.

This sequence joins TRBV19 and TRBJ2-3; a possible D gene is TRBD1 (6 bases). The CDR3 is 15 residues long. The V and J ends lost 5 bases and 0 bases respectively, with 12 bases between them. Germline lookup yields CDR1 LNHDA and CDR2 SQIVND (reference sequence). The CDR3 sequence is CASSFLGASTDTQYF. The DNA of the CDR3 is TGTGCCAGTAGTTTCCTGGGGGCCAGCACAGATACGCAGTATTTT.

The rearrangement joins TRBV7-9 to TRBJ2-5; D may be TRBD1 or TRBD2 (7 bases each). The CDR3 loop spans 17 amino acids. V was clipped by 5 bases and J by 5 bases, with 24 bases between them. From germline, CDR1 is SEHNR and CDR2 FQNEAQ (reference sequence). CDR3 sequence reads: CASSPWAGRGGRETQYF. The CDR3 DNA reads as TGTGCCAGCAGCCCATGGGCCGGCAGGGGGGGTCGTGAGACCCAGTACTTC.

There are many counts of this clonotype. This chain links TRBV12-3 or TRBV12-4 with TRBJ1-1, with a possible D match to TRBD1 (5 bases). The V gene lost 6 bases and the J gene lost 3 bases, with 14 bases spanning the gap. The CDR3 has 14 residues. CDR3: CASRETMGDTEAFF. In DNA form, the CDR3 reads TGTGCCAGCAGAGAGACGATGGGGGACACTGAAGCTTTCTTT.

This clonotype came up a few times. The gene calls are TRBV10-3 and TRBJ2-2, with 8 bases lining up with TRBD2. The V and J ends lost 6 bases and 6 bases, in that order; junction bases with no gene match: 9. The CDR3 spans 15 residues. The V gene's germline CDR1 is ENHRY and CDR2 SYGVKD. The CDR3 bases are TGTGCCATCAGGGAAGGACTAGCCGAGGCCGGGGAGCTGTTTTTT. Protein: CAIREGLAEAGELFF.

The chain recombines TRBV7-2 with TRBJ1-2, with TRBD1 identical over 8 bases. Germline V CDR1 and CDR2: SGHTA, FQGNSA. The CDR3 spans 15 residues. V shed 3 bases, J shed 0 bases, and the junction held 3 bases outside the gene matches. The CDR3 region is CASSFDRGPNYGYTF. The CDR3 bases are TGTGCCAGCAGCTTCGACAGGGGCCCTAACTATGGCTACACCTTC.

This clonotype was recorded many times. The J gene is TRBJ1-2, the V gene TRBV2; D ambiguous. V was cut by 4 bases and J by 8 bases, with 11 bases left in between. This CDR3 contains 12 residues. CDR1 is SNHLY and CDR2 is FYNNEI in the germline V gene. The CDR3 DNA reads TGTGCCAGCAGTGTCGGGCTTATCGGCTACACCTTC. Amino acid sequence: CASSVGLIGYTF.

This clonotype was seen ten or more times. The chain is built from TRBV6-1 and TRBJ1-1; no definite D call. Germline-derived CDR1 and CDR2 are MNHNS and SASEGT. V lost 8 bases, J lost 0 bases, and 13 bases lay in between. This CDR3 region has 14 residues. CDR3 in amino acids: CASESKPMNTEAFF. The CDR3 nucleotides are TGTGCCAGCGAAAGCAAGCCCATGAACACTGAAGCTTTCTTT.

There are a few counts of this clonotype. V gene TRBV6-5 combines with J gene TRBJ1-6; D possibly corresponds to TRBD1 (6 bases). The germline gives CDR1 MNHEY, CDR2 SVGAGI. The CDR3 spans 15 residues. Deletions cut 3 bases from V and 8 bases from J, with 14 bases between. The CDR3 spells CASSYSGQRDSPLHF. The CDR3 bases are TGTGCCAGCAGTTATTCGGGACAAAGGGATTCACCCCTCCACTTT.

This clonotype showed up just a few times. The chain employs TRBV20-1 and TRBJ1-1; 10 bases fit TRBD1. This CDR3 spans 18 amino acids. J was trimmed by 5 bases and V by 4 bases; bases with no gene match: 19. The V gene's germline CDR1 is DFQATT and CDR2 SNEGSKA (reference sequence). Written as DNA, the CDR3 is TGCAGTGCTAAACTTTCCGGGACAGGGGACCCCTTAGGGACTGAAGCTTTCTTT. Amino acid sequence: CSAKLSGTGDPLGTEAFF.

A word on this clonotype: A much larger clone is a single base away; this may be a read error. The rearrangement uses TRBV2 and TRBJ1-2, with TRBD1 matching over 8 bases. The CDR3 runs to 12 residues. The germline gives CDR1 SNHLY, CDR2 FYNNEI. In nucleotides, the CDR3 is TGTGTCAGCATCAGGGGGCGGGAGGGCTACACCTTC. It yields the protein CVSIRGREGYTF.

A few counts support this clonotype. This rearrangement joins TRBV6-1 to TRBJ2-3, with 8 positions matching TRBD2. The germline V gene encodes CDR1 MNHNS and CDR2 SASEGT. The J segment lost 0 bases and the V segment lost 6 bases, leaving 8 bases of the junction unmatched. The CDR3 covers 16 residues. The DNA for the CDR3 is TGTGCCAGCAGAGATTATGGCGGGAGGAGCACAGATACGCAGTATTTT. It encodes CASRDYGGRSTDTQYF.